This T cell receptor beta chain came from a study of shared clonotypes between healthy human individuals. For the study at large: There were three CD4 naive, three CD4 memory, two CD8 naive and one CD8 memory plates per donor. Study-level findings and limits: Clonotypes shared by all four sorted-subset donors had higher generation probabilities than non-shared clonotypes. Blood alone was sampled, and tissue repertoires likely differ.

Replicate sorted-subset PCRs were loaded with roughly 200 ng DNA, 29,000 or so T cell genomes. Profiled with immunoSEQ multiplex PCR; TCRdb holds only in-frame clones, not every one. The sample yields roughly 1,100,000 clones, about three quarters seen once. CDR1 and CDR2 (germline): LNHDA, SQIVND (reference sequence). Trimming took 3 bases from V and 1 from J; bases not matched to a gene: 0. The CDR3 has 14 amino acids. This clone turned up a few times. Its antigen is still unknown. The chain has TRBV19 and TRBJ2-3, with TRBD1 identical over 8 bases. The source material was memory CD4+ T cells sorted from blood. Indicated subset: CD45RA-negative fraction. This sequence originates from a young man in good health. CDR3 DNA: TGTGCCAGTAGTATGGGACAGGGCACAGATACGCAGTATTTT. This codes for CASSMGQGTDTQYF.